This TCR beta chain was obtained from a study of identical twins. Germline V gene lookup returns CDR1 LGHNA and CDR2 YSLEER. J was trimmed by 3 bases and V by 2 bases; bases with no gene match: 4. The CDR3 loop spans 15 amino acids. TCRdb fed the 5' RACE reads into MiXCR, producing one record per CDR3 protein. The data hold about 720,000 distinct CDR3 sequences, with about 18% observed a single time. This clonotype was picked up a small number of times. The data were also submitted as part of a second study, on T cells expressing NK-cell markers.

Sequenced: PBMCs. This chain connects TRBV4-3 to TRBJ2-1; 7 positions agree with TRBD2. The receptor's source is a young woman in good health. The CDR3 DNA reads TGCGCCAGCAGCCAATCAGCGGGAAGCTACAATGAGCAGTTCTTC. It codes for CASSQSAGSYNEQFF.